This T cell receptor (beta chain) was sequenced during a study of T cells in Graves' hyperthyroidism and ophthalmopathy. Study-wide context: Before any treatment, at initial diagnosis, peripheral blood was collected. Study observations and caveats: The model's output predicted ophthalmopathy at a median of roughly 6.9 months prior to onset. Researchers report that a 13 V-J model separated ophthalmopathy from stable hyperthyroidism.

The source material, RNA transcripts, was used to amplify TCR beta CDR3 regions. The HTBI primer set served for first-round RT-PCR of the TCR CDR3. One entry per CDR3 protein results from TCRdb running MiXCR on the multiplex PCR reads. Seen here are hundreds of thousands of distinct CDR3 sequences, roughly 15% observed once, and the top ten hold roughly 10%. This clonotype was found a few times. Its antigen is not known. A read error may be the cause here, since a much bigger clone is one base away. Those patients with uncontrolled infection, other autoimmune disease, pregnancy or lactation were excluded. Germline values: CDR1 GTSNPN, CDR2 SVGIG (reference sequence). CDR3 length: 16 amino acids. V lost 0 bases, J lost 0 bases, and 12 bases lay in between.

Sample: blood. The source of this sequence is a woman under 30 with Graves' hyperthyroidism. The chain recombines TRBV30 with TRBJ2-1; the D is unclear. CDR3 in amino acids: CAWSVGWEGSYNEQFF. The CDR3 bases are TGTGCCTGGAGTGTAGGGTGGGAAGGCTCCTACAATGAGCAGTTCTTC.